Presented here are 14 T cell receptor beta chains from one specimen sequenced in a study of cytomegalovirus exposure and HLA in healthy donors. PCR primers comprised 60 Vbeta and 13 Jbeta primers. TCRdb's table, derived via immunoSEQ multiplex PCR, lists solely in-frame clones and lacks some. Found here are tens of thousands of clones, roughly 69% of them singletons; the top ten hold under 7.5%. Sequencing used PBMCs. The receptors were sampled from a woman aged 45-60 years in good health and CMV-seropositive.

Here the CDR3 reads CASSLGSTGFSYEQYF. In DNA, the CDR3 is TGTGCCAGCAGCTTAGGGAGTACGGGGTTTAGCTACGAGCAGTACTTC. J is TRBJ2-7 and V is TRBV7-9; D perhaps matches TRBD2 (5 bases). V dropped 1 base and J dropped 3 bases, with 16 bases sitting between them. The CDR3 is made up of 16 amino acids. Germline V lookup: CDR1 SEHNR, CDR2 FQNEAQ (reference sequence).

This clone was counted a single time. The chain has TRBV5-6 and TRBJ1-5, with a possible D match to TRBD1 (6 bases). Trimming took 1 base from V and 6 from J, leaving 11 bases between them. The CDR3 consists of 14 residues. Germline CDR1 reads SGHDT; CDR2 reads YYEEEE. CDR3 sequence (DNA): TGTGCCAGCAGCTTGATCACAGGGAGTCAGCCCCAGCATTTT. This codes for CASSLITGSQPQHF.

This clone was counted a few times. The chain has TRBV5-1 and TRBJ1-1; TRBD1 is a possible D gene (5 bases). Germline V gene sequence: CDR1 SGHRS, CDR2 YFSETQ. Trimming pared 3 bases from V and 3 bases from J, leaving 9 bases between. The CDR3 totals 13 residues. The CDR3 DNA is TGCGCCAGCAGCTCCCGGGGGGACACTGAAGCTTTCTTT. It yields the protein CASSSRGDTEAFF.

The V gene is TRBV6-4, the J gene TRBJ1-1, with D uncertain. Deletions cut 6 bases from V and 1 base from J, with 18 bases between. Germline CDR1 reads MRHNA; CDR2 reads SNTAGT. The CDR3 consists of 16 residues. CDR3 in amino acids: CASSVCTDTSNTEAFF. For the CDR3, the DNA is TGTGCCAGCAGCGTCTGCACTGACACCTCGAACACTGAAGCTTTCTTT.

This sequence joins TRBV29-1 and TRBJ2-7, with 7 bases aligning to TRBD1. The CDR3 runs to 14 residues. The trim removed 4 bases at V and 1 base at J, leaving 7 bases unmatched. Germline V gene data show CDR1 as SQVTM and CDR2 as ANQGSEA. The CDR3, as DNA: TGCAGCGTTGCGACGGGACAGAATTCCTACGAGCAGTACGTC. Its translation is CSVATGQNSYEQYV.

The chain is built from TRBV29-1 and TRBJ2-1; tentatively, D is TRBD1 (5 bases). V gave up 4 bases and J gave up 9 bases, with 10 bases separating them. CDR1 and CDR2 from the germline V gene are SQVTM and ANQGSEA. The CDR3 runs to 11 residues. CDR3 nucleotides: TGCAGCGTTGCAGGGCAGGGTGAGCAGTTCTTC. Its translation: CSVAGQGEQFF.

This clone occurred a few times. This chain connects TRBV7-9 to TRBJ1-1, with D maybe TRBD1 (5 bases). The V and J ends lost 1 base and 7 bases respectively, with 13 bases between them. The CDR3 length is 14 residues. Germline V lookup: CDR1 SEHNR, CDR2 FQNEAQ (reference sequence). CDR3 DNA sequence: TGTGCCAGCAGCTTAGGTCGGGACTCGGGTGAAGCTTTCTTT. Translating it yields CASSLGRDSGEAFF.

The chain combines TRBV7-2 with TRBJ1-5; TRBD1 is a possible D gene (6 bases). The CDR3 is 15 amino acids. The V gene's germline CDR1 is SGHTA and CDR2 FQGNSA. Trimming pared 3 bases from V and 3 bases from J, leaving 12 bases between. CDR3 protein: CASSFTGRVNQPQHF. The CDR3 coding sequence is TGTGCCAGCAGCTTCACAGGGCGCGTCAATCAGCCCCAGCATTTT.

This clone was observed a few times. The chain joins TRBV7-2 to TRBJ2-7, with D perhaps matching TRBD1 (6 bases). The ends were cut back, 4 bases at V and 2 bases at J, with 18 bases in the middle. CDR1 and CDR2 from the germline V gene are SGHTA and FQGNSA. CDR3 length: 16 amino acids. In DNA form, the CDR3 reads TGTGCCAGCAGCTCGGACAGAACACCGATTCCCTACGAGCAGTACTTC. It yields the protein CASSSDRTPIPYEQYF.

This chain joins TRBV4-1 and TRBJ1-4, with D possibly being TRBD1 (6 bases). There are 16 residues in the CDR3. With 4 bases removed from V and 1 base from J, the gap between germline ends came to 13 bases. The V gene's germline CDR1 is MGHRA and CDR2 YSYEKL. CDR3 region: CASSPSDSLTNEKLFF. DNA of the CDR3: TGCGCCAGCAGCCCTTCGGACAGCCTAACTAATGAAAAACTGTTTTTT.

The DNA for the CDR3 is TGTGCCAGCAGCACAGGACTAACCGCCGGGGAGCTGTTTTTT. Translated: CASSTGLTAGELFF. The rearrangement uses TRBV11-3 and TRBJ2-2, with TRBD2 as a possible D gene (6 bases). The V gene's germline CDR1 is SGHNT and CDR2 YENEEA. Deletions cut 5 bases from V and 6 bases from J, with 13 bases between. The CDR3 has 14 amino acids.

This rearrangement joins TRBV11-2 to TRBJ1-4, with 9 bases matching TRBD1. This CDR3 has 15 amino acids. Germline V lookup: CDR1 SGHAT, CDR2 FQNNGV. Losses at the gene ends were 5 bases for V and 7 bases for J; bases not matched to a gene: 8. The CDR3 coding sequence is TGTGCCAGCAGCCCCAGGGGGACAGGGTTTGAAAAACTGTTTTTT. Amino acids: CASSPRGTGFEKLFF.

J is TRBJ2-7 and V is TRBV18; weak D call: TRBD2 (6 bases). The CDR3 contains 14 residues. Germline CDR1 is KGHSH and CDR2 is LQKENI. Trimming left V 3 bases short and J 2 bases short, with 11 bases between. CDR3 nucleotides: TGTGCCAGCTCACCGGGTCCGGGGGCCTACGAGCAGTACTTC. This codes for CASSPGPGAYEQYF.

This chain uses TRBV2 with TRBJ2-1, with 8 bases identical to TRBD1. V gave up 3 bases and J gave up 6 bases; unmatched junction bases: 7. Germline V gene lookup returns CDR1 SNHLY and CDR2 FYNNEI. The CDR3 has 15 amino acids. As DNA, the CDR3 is TGTGCCAGCAGTGAGGGCAGGGGGCACTCCAATGAGCAGTTCTTC. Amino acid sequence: CASSEGRGHSNEQFF.